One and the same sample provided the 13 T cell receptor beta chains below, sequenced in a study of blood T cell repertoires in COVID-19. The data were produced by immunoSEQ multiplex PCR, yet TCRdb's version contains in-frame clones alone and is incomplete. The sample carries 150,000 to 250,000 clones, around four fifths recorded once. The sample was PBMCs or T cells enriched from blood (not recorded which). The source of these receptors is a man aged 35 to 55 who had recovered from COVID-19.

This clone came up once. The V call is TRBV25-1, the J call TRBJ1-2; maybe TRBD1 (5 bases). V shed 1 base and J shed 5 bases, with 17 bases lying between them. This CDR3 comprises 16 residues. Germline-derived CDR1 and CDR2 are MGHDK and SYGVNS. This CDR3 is CASSEWTSPSEYGYTF. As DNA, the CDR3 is TGTGCCAGCAGTGAATGGACAAGCCCTTCGGAATATGGCTACACCTTC.

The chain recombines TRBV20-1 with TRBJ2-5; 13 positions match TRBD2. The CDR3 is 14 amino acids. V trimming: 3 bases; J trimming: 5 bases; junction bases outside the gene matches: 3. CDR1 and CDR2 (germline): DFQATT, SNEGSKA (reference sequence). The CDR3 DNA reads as TGCAGTGCTAGTAGACTAGCGGGAGGCGAGACCCAGTACTTC. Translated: CSASRLAGGETQYF.

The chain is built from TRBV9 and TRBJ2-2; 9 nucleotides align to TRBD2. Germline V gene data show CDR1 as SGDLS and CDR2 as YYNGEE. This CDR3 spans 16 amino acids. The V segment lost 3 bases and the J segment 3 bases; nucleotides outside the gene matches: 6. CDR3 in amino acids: CASSAQGLAYTGELFF. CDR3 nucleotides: TGTGCCAGCAGCGCGCAGGGACTAGCTTACACCGGGGAGCTGTTTTTT.

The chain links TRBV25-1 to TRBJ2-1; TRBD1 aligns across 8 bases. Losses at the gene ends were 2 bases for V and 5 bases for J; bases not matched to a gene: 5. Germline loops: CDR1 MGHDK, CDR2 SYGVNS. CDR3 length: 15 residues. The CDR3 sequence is CASSERTGSHNEQFF. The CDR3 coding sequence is TGTGCCAGCAGTGAACGGACAGGGTCACACAATGAGCAGTTCTTC.

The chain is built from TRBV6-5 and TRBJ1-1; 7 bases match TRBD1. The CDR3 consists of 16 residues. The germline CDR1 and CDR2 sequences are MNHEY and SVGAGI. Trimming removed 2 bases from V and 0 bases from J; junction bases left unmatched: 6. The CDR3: CASSYLRTGLNTEAFF. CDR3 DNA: TGTGCCAGCAGTTACCTTCGGACAGGCTTGAACACTGAAGCTTTCTTT.

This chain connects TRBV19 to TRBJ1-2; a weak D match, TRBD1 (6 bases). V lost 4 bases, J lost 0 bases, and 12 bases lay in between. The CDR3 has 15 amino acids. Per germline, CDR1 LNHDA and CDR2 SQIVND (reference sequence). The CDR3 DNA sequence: TGTGCCAGTAGTACGGTGACAGGAGCTAACTATGGCTACACCTTC. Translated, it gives CASSTVTGANYGYTF.

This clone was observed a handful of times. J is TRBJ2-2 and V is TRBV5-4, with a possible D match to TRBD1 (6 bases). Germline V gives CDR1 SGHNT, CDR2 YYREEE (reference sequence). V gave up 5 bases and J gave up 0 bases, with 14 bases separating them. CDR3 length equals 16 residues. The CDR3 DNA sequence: TGTGCCAGCAGTATTGCCAGGGGCCCGAACACCGGGGAGCTGTTTTTT. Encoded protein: CASSIARGPNTGELFF.

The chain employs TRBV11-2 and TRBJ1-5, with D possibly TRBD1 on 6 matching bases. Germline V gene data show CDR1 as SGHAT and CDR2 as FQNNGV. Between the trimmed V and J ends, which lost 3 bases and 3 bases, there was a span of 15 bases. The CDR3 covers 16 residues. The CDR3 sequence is CASSFGAGAPNQPQHF. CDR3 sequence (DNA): TGTGCCAGCAGCTTTGGGGCAGGGGCACCCAATCAGCCCCAGCATTTT. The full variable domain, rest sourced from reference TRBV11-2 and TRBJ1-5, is EAGVAQSPRYKIIEKRQSVAFWCNPISGHATLYWYQQILGQGPKLLIQFQNNGVVDDSQLPKDRFSAERLKGVDSTLKIQPAKLEDSAVYLCASSFGAGAPNQPQHFGDGTRLSIL.

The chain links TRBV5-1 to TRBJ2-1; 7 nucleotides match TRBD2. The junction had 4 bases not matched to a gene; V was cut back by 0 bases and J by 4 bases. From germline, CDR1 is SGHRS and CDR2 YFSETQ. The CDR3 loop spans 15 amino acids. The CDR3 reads CASSLVVSGYNEQFF. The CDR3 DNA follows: TGCGCCAGCAGCTTGGTTGTTAGCGGGTACAATGAGCAGTTCTTC.

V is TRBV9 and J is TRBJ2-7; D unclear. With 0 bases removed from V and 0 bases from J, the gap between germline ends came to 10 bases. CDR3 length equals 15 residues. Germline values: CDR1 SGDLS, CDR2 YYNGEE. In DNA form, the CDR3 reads TGTGCCAGCAGCGTAGGACTGATAAGCTCCTACGAGCAGTACTTC. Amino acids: CASSVGLISSYEQYF. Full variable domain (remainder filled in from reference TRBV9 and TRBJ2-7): DSGVTQTPKHLITATGQRVTLRCSPRSGDLSVYWYQQSLDQGLQFLIQYYNGEERAKGNILERFSAQQFPDLHSELNLSSLELGDSALYFCASSVGLISSYEQYFGPGTRLTVT.

Written as DNA, the CDR3 is TGCGCCAGCAGCCCCGGGTCTAATAGCAATCAGCCCCAGCATTTT. This codes for CASSPGSNSNQPQHF. The chain has TRBV5-1 and TRBJ1-5; D is ambiguous. V lost 4 bases to trimming and J lost 0 bases, with 11 bases between them. Germline loops: CDR1 SGHRS, CDR2 YFSETQ. The CDR3 runs 15 residues.

Here the CDR3 DNA reads TGTGCCAGTAGTCCCGTTCCAGGGGATCCTAGCGGGAGGGCAGAGCAGTTCTTC. Translation gives CASSPVPGDPSGRAEQFF. The chain links TRBV19 to TRBJ2-1; 12 bases align to TRBD2. CDR1 is LNHDA, CDR2 SQIVND, per germline (reference sequence). V dropped 5 bases and J dropped 10; count of bases not matched to a gene: 18. This CDR3 comprises 18 residues.

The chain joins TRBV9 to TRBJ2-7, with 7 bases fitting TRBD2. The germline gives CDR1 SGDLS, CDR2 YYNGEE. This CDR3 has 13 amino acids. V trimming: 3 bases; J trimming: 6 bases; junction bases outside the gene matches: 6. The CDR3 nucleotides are TGTGCCAGCAGCGAGGGCGGGGGAAGCGAGCAGTACTTC. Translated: CASSEGGGSEQYF.